The entry below gives a single T cell receptor (beta chain) sequence along with its context. The antigen is unknown. The sample is drawn from a study of Tregs in tolerant kidney transplant recipients. The study's findings and limits: Validation in larger populations is needed because few patients were studied.

Sequencing used immunoSEQ multiplex PCR; TCRdb keeps in-frame clones, though not all of them. Here the sample spans about 240,000 clones, about 86% being singletons. The receptor was isolated from a human donor in good health. Input material: CD4+ T cells from blood.

Here the CDR3 reads CASSLGESSSYNEQFF. CDR3 nucleotide sequence: TGTGCCAGCAGCCTCGGGGAGTCGAGCTCCTACAATGAGCAGTTCTTC. The rearrangement joins TRBV11-3 to TRBJ2-1; a possible D gene is TRBD2 (5 bases). The CDR3 length is 16 residues. V was clipped by 5 bases and J by 0 bases, with 14 bases between them. CDR1 SGHNT and CDR2 YENEEA come from the germline V gene.